These T cell receptor beta chains were read from a single sample in a study of T cell repertoires in aging, cancer and after chemotherapy. TCRdb called the multiplex PCR reads again in MiXCR, with one record for every CDR3 protein. The sample lists just under 6,500 distinct CDR3 sequences, 35% to 45% occurring once. The sample consisted of blood. Receptors were obtained from a human donor in good health. CDR3s include the opening cysteine and the closing phenylalanine or tryptophan. The D gene is left open where the match is weak. Rows give clone size only sometimes, using once, few, many, or a class for an expanded clone.

D	size	V	J	DNA	CDR3
.	.	TRBV19	TRBJ1-4	TGTGCCAGTAGTATTTTCGCCCAGAATGAAAAACTGTTTTTT	CASSIFAQNEKLFF
.	.	TRBV6-5	TRBJ1-5	TGTGCCAGCAGCTCGTGGGGGAATCAGCCCCAGCATTTT	CASSSWGNQPQHF
.	.	TRBV14	TRBJ1-4	TGTGCCAGCAGCCCGAGATTTAATGAAAAACTGTTTTTT	CASSPRFNEKLFF
TRBD1	.	TRBV27	TRBJ1-2	TGTGCCAGCAGTTCGGGACAGGGGGCCAACTATGGCTACACCTTC	CASSSGQGANYGYTF
.	once	TRBV6-5	TRBJ1-2	TGTGCCAGCAGAAAAGACAGGACCTATGGCTACACCTTC	CASRKDRTYGYTF
.	medium-sized	TRBV6-5	TRBJ2-3	TGTGCCAGCAGTTTTAAGCTGGCCCCGAGGGTTTCGACAGATACGCAGTATTTT	CASSFKLAPRVSTDTQYF
.	once	TRBV19	TRBJ1-3	TGTGCCAGTACTGGGCGGCCGTCCTTATCTTCGGATGGAAACACCATATATTTT	CASTGRPSLSSDGNTIYF
TRBD1	few	TRBV19	TRBJ2-7	TGTGCCAGTAGCATGGGACAGGGGTACGAGCAGTACTTC	CASSMGQGYEQYF
.	few	TRBV19	TRBJ1-2	TGTGCCAGTAGTATAAACAGAAACTATGGCTACACCTTC	CASSINRNYGYTF
TRBD2	.	TRBV7-2	TRBJ2-3	TGTGCCAGCAGCCCCCGGGGGGGCTCCACAGATACGCAGTATTTT	CASSPRGGSTDTQYF
.	medium-sized	TRBV19	TRBJ2-3	TGTGCCAGTAACGGTTTGGCTAGCCCACGCACAGATACGCAGTATTTT	CASNGLASPRTDTQYF
.	.	TRBV5-4	TRBJ2-7	TGTGCCAGCAGAGAACCCGGAGGCAGGTCCTACGAGCAGTACTTC	CASREPGGRSYEQYF
.	few	TRBV18	TRBJ2-3	TGTGCCAGCTCACCACCGAGCGCTAGCACAGATACGCAGTATTTT	CASSPPSASTDTQYF
TRBD1	few	TRBV19	TRBJ2-3	TGTGCCACCTCGACAGGGATAAGCACAGATACGCAGTATTTT	CATSTGISTDTQYF
TRBD1	.	TRBV19	TRBJ1-5	TGTGCCAGTAGAAACCCGACAGGGGAGAAAAATCAGCCCCAGCATTTT	CASRNPTGEKNQPQHF
.	.	TRBV29-1	TRBJ2-5	TGCAGCGCCGAATCAGGGGCCCAAGAGACCCAGTACTTC	CSAESGAQETQYF
.	.	TRBV7-9	TRBJ2-2	TGTGCCAGCAGCTTAGCGCGGGACAGCGGGGAGCTGTTTTTT	CASSLARDSGELFF
TRBD2	.	TRBV12-3/TRBV12-4	TRBJ2-3	TGTGCCAGCAGTTTGATAGCGGGGGGACGCACAGATACGCAGTATTTT	CASSLIAGGRTDTQYF
TRBD1	.	TRBV19	TRBJ1-1	TGTGCCAGTAGTAGCCAGGGGGGGACCACTGAAGCTTTCTTT	CASSSQGGTTEAFF
TRBD1	.	TRBV6-1	TRBJ2-6	TGTGCCAGCAGTTCCGGGACAGGGGGCTCTGGGGCCAACGTCCTGACTTTC	CASSSGTGGSGANVLTF
.	.	TRBV6-5	TRBJ1-5	TGTGCCAGCAGAGGGACTGATAGCAATCAGCCCCAGCATTTT	CASRGTDSNQPQHF
.	.	TRBV5-6	TRBJ2-1	TGTGCCAGCAGCTTAGCGGGCCGGCGGGTAGGGCAGTTCTTC	CASSLAGRRVGQFF